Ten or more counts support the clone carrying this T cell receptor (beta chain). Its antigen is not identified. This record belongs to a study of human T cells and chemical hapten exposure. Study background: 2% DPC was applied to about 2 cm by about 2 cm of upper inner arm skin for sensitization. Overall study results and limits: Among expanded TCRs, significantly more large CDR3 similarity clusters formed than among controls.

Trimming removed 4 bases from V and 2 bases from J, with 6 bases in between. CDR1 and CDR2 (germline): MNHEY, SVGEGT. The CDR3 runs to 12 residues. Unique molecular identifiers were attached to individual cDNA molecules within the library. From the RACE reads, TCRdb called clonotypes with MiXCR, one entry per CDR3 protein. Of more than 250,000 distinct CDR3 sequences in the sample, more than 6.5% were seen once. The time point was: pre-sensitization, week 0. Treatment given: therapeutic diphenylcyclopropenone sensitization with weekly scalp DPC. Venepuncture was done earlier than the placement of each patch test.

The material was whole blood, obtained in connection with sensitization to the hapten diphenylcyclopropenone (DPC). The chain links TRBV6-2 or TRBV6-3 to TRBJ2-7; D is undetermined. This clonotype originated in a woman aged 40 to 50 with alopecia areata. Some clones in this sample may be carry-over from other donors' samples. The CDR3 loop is CASSWTPYEQYF. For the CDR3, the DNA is TGTGCCAGCAGTTGGACCCCCTACGAGCAGTACTTC.